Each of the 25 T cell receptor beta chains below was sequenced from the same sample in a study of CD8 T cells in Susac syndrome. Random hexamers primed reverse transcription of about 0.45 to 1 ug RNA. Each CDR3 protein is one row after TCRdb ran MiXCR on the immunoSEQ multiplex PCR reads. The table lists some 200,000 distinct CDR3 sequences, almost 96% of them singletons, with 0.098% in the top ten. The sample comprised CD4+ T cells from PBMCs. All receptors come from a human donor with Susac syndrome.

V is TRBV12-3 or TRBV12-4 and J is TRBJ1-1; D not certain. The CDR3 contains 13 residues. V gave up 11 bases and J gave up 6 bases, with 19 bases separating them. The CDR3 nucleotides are TGTGCCGTGCATCTTCCCTTCTACGCTGAAGCTTTCTTT. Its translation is CAVHLPFYAEAFF.

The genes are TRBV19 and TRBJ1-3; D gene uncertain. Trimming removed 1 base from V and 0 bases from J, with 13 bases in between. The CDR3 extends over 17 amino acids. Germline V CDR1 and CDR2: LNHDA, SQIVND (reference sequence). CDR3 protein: CASSIAAGRPSGNTIYF. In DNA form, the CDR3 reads TGTGCCAGTAGTATAGCCGCCGGCAGGCCCTCTGGAAACACCATATATTTT.

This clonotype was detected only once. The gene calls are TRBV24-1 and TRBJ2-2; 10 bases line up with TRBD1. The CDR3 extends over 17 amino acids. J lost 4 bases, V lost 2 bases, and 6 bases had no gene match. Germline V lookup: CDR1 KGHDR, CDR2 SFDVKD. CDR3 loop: CATSDYDRGQGTGELFF. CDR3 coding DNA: TGTGCCACCAGTGATTACGACAGGGGGCAAGGCACCGGGGAGCTGTTTTTT.

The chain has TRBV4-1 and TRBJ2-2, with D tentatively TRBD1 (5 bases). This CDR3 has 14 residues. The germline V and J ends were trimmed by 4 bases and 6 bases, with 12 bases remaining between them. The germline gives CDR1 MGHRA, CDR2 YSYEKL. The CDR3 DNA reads TGCGCCAGCAGCCCCGGACGCAGGGCCGGGGAGCTGTTTTTT. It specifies CASSPGRRAGELFF.

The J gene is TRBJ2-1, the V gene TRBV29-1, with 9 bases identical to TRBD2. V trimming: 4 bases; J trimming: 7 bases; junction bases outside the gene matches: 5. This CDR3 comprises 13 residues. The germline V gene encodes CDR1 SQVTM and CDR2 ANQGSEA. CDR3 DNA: TGCAGCGTTGTGGGGCGGGGGGGGAATGAGCAGTTCTTC. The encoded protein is CSVVGRGGNEQFF.

The CDR3 DNA sequence: TGTGCCAGCAAAGTGAGCACTGAAGCTTTCTTT. Its translation: CASKVSTEAFF. The rearrangement uses TRBV2 and TRBJ1-1; unclear D gene. Germline values: CDR1 SNHLY, CDR2 FYNNEI. V lost 7 bases and J 4 bases, leaving 7 bases between the germline ends. CDR3 size: 11 residues.

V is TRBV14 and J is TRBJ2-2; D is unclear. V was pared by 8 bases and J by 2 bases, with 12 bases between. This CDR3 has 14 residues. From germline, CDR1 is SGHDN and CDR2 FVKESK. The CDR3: CASQATVNTGELFF. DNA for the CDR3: TGTGCCAGCCAAGCAACAGTCAACACCGGGGAGCTGTTTTTT.

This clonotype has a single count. The CDR3 loop is CASSGGQRYGYTF. The CDR3 nucleotides are TGTGCCAGCAGCGGAGGACAGCGCTATGGCTACACCTTC. The V call is TRBV2, the J call TRBJ1-2, with TRBD1 as a possible D gene (6 bases). V lost 6 bases and J lost 4, with 12 bases in between. This CDR3 contains 13 residues. Germline CDR1 SNHLY, CDR2 FYNNEI. The full variable domain, rest sourced from reference TRBV2 and TRBJ1-2, is EPEVTQTPSHQVTQMGQEVILRCVPISNHLYFYWYRQILGQKVEFLVSFYNNEISEKSEIFDDQFSVERPDGSNFTLKIRSTKLEDSAMYFCASSGGQRYGYTFGSGTRLTVV.

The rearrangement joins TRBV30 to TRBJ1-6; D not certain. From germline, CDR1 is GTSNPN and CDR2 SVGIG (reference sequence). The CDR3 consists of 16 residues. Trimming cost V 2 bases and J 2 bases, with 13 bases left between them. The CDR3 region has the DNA TGTGCCTGGAGTCTCGGGGATGGTACCTATAATTCACCCCTCCACTTT. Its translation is CAWSLGDGTYNSPLHF.

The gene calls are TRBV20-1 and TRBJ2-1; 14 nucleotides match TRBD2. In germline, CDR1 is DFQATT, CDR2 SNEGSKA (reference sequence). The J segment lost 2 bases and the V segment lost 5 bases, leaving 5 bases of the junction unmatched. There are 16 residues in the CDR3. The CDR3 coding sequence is TGCAGTGCTGTCCGACTAGCGGGGGGGACCTACAATGAGCAGTTCTTC. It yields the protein CSAVRLAGGTYNEQFF.

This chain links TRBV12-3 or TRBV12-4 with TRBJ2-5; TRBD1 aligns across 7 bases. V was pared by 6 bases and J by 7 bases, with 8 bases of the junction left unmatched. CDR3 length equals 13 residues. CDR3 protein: CASRETGRWTQYF. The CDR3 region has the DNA TGTGCCAGCAGAGAGACAGGGCGGTGGACCCAGTACTTC.

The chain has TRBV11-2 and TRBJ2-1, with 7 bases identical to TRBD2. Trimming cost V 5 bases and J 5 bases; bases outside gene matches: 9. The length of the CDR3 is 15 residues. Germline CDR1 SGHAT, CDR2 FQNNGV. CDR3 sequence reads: CASSTRGVDNNEQFF. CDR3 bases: TGTGCCAGCAGCACCCGGGGGGTCGATAACAATGAGCAGTTCTTC.

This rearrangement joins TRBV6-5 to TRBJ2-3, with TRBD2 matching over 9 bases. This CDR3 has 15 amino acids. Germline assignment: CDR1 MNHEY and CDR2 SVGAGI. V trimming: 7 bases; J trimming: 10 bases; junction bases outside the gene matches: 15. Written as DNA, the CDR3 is TGTGCCAGCAAGAATAGCGGGGGATTTGAGTTTGCGCAGTATTTT. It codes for CASKNSGGFEFAQYF.

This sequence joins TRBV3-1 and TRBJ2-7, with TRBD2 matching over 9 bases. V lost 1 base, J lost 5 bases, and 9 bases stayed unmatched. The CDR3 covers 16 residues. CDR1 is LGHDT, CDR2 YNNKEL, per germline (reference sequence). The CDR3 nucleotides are TGTGCCAGCAGCCAAGTACAGAGCGGGGGGCTCCACGAGCAGTACTTC. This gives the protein CASSQVQSGGLHEQYF.

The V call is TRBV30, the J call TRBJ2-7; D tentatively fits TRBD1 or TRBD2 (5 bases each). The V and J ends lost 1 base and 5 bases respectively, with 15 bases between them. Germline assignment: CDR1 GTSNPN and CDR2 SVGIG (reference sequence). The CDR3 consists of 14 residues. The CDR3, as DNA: TGTGCCTGGAGTGGGGACCAGGGACGCGACGAGCAGTACTTC. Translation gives CAWSGDQGRDEQYF. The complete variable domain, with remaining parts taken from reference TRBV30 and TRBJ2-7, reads SQTIHQWPATLVQPVGSPLSLECTVEGTSNPNLYWYRQAAGRGLQLLFYSVGIGQISSEVPQNLSASRPQDRQFILSSKKLLLSDSGFYLCAWSGDQGRDEQYFGPGTRLTVT.

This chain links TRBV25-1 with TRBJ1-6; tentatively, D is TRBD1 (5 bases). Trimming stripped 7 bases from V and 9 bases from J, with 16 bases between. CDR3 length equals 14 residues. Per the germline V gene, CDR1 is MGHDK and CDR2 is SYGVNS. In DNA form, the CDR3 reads TGTGCCAGCACCCCACCCGGGGGTGCTTCACCCCTCCACTTT. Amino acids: CASTPPGGASPLHF.

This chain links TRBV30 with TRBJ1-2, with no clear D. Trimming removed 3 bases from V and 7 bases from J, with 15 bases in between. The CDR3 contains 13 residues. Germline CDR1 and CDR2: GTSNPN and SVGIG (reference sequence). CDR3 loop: CAWRDPGTPGYTF. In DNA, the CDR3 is TGTGCCTGGAGGGATCCGGGAACCCCTGGCTACACCTTC.

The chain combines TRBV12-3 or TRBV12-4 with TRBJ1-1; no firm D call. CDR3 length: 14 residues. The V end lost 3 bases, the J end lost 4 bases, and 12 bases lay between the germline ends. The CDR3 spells CASSFRMEGTEAFF. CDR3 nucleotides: TGTGCCAGCAGTTTTCGGATGGAGGGCACTGAAGCTTTCTTT.

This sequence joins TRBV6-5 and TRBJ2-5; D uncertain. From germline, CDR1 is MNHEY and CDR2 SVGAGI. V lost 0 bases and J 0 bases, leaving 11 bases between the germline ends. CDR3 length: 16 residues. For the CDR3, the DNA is TGTGCCAGCAGTTACTCGCTCTCCGGGCACCAAGAGACCCAGTACTTC. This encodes CASSYSLSGHQETQYF.

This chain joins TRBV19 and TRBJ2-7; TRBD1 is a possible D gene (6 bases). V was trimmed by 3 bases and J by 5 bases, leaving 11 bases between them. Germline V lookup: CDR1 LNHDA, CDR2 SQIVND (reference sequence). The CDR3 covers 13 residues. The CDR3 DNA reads TGTGCCAGTAGTATGGACAGATTGGACGAGCAGTACTTC. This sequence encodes CASSMDRLDEQYF.

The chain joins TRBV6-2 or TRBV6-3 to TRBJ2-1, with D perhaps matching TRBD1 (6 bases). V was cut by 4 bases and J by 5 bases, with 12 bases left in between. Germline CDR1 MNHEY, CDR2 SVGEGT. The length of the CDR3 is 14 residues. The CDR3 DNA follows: TGTGCCAGCAGTTCCTCCAGGGGTGACAATGAGCAGTTCTTC. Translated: CASSSSRGDNEQFF.

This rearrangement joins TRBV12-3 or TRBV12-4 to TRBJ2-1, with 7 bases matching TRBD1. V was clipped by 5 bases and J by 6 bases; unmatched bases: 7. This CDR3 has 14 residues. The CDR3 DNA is TGTGCCAGCAGTACCGGGACAGTGTTCAATGAGCAGTTCTTC. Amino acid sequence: CASSTGTVFNEQFF.

CDR3 residues: CASSSGQGLNEQFF. As DNA, the CDR3 is TGTGCCAGCAGCTCAGGACAGGGCCTTAATGAGCAGTTCTTC. The V and J genes are TRBV7-3 and TRBJ2-1; 8 bases fit TRBD1. CDR1 and CDR2 (germline): SGHTA, FQGTGA. Losses at the gene ends were 4 bases for V and 7 bases for J; bases not matched to a gene: 6. The CDR3 spans 14 residues.

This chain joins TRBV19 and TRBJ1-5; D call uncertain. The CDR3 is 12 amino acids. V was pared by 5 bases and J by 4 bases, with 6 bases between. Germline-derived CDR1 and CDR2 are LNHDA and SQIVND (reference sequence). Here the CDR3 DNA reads TGTGCCAGTAGTTTTATGAATCAGCCCCAGCATTTT. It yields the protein CASSFMNQPQHF.

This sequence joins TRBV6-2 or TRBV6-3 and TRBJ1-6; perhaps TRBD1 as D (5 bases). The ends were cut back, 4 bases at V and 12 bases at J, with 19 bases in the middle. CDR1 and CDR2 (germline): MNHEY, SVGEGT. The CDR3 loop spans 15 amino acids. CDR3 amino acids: CASSSSGTPSIPLHF. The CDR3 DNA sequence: TGTGCCAGCAGTTCCTCCGGGACCCCATCAATACCCCTCCACTTT.